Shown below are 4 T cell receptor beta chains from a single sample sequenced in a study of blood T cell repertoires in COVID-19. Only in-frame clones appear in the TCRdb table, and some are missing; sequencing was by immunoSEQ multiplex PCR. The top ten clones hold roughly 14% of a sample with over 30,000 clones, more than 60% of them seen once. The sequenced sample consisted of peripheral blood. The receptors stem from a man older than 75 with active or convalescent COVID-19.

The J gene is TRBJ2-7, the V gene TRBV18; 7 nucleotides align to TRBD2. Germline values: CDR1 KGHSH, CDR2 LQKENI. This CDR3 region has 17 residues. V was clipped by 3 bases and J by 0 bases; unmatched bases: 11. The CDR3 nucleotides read TGTGCCAGCTCACCGTTTGGAGGAGGACTAGACTCCTACGAGCAGTACTTC. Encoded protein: CASSPFGGGLDSYEQYF.

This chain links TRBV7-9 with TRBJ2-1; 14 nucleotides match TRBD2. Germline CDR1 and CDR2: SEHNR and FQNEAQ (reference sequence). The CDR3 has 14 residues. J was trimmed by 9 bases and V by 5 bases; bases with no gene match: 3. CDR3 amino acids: CASSPGLAGVEQFF. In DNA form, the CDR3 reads TGTGCCAGCAGCCCGGGACTAGCGGGAGTTGAGCAGTTCTTC.

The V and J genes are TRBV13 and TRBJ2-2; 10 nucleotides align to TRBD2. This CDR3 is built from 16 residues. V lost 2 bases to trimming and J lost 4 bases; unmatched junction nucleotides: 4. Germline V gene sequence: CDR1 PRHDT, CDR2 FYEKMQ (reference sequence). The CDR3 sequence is CASSLLAGDLTGELFF. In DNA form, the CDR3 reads TGTGCCAGCAGCTTACTAGCGGGAGACCTCACCGGGGAGCTGTTTTTT. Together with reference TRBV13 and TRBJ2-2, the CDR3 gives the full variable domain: AAGVIQSPRHLIKEKRETATLKCYPIPRHDTVYWYQQGPGQDPQFLISFYEKMQSDKGSIPDRFSAQQFSDYHSELNMSSLELGDSALYFCASSLLAGDLTGELFFGEGSRLTVL.

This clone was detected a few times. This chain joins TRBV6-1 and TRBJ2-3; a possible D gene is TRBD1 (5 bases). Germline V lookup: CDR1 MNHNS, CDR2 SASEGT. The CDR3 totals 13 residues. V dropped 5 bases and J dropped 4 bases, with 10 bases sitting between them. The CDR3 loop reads CASSRQLPDTQYF. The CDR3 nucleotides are TGTGCCAGCAGTAGACAGTTGCCAGATACGCAGTATTTT.